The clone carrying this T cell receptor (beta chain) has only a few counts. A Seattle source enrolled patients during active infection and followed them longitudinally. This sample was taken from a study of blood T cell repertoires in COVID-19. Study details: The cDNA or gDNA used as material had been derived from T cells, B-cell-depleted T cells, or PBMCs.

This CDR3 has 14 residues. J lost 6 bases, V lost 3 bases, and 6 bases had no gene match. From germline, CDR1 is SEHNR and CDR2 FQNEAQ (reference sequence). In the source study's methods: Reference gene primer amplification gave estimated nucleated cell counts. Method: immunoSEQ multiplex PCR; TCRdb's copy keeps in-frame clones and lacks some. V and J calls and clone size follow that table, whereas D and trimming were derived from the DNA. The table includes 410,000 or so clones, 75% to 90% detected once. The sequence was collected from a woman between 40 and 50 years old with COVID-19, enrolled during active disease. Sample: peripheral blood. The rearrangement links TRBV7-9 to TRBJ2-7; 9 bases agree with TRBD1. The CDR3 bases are TGTGCCAGCAGCTTTACCGGGACAGGGAGCGAGCAGTACTTC. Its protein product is CASSFTGTGSEQYF.